The sequence of this T cell receptor (beta chain) was determined in a study of OX40 agonist ivuxolimab in advanced cancers. This clone was counted between two and nine times. Cycle 7 day 1, cycle 4 day 1, and baseline were the timepoints at which blood was sampled. Profiling relied on immunoSEQ multiplex PCR, and the TCRdb table lists in-frame clones only, not all of them. In the table there are fewer than 55,000 clones, about 85% of which are singletons. Germline assignment: CDR1 GTSNPN and CDR2 SVGIG (reference sequence). The length of the CDR3 is 14 residues. The V end was cut by 0 bases, the J end by 1 base, with 9 bases between.

Specimen: CD4+ or CD8+ T cells sorted from blood, collected in a trial of the OX40 agonist ivuxolimab. This rearrangement joins TRBV30 to TRBJ1-1; unclear D gene. The source of this sequence is an adult with an advanced solid tumor such as melanoma, head and neck, liver or kidney cancer. The CDR3 coding sequence is TGTGCCTGGAGTGTACTCGGCAGGAACACTGAAGCTTTCTTT. Translating gives CAWSVLGRNTEAFF.